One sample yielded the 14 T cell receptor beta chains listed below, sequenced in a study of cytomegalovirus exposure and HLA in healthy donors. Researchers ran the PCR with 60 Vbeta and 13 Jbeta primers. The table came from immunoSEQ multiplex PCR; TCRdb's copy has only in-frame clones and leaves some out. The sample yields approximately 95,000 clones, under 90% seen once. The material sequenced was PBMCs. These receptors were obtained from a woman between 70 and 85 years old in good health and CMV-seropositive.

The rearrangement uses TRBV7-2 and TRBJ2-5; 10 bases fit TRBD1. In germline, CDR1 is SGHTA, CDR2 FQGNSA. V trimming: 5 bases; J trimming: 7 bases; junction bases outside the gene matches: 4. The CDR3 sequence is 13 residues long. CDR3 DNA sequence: TGTGCCAGCAGCCTCGGACAGGGGGTGACCCAGTACTTC. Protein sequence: CASSLGQGVTQYF.

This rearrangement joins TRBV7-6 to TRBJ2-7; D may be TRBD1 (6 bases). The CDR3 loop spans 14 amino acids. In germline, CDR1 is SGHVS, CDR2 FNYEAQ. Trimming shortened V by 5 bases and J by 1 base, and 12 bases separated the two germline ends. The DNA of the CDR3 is TGTGCCAGCAGCCCCGGGACATTTTCCTACGAGCAGTACTTC. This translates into CASSPGTFSYEQYF.

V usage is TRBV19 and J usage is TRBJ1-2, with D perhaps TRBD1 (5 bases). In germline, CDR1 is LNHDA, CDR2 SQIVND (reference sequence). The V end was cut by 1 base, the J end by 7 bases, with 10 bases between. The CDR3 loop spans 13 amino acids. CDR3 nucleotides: TGTGCCAGTAGTATAGTTCAGGGCGGTGGCTACACCTTC. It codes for CASSIVQGGGYTF.

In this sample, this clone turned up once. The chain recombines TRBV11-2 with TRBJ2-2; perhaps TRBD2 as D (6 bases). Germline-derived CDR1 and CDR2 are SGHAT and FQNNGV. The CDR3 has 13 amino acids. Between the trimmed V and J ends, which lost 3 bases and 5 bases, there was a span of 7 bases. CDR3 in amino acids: CASSFSGTGELFF. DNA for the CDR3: TGTGCCAGCAGCTTTAGCGGTACCGGGGAGCTGTTTTTT.

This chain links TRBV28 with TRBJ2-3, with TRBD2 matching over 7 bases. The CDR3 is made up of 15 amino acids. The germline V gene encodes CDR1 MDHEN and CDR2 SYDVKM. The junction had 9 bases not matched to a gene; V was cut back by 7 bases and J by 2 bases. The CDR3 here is CASTTLGGYTDTQYF. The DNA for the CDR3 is TGTGCCAGCACTACCTTGGGGGGGTACACAGATACGCAGTATTTT.

CDR3 bases: TGTGCCAGCATGGCAGGACAGGGGAGAAGCGAGCAGTACTTC. Its translation is CASMAGQGRSEQYF. J is TRBJ2-7 and V is TRBV27, with 9 bases lining up with TRBD1. Trimming removed 7 bases from V and 6 bases from J; junction bases left unmatched: 10. Germline V gene data show CDR1 as MNHEY and CDR2 as SMNVEV (reference sequence). The CDR3 spans 14 residues.

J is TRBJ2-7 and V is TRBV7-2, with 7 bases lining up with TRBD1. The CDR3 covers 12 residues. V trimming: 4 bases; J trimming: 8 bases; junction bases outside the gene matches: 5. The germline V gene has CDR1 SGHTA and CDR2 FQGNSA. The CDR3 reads CASSSGQAKQYF. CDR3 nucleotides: TGTGCCAGCAGCTCCGGACAGGCTAAGCAGTACTTC. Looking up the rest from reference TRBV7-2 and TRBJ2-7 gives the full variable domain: GAGVSQSPSNKVTEKGKDVELRCDPISGHTALYWYRQSLGQGLEFLIYFQGNSAPDKSGLPSDRFSAERTGGSVSTLTIQRTQQEDSAVYLCASSSGQAKQYFGPGTRLTVT.

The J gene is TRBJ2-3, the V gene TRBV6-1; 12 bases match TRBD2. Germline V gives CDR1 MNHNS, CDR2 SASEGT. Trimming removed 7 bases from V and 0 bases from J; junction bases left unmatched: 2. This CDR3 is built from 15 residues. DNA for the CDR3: TGTGCCAGCAAAGGACTAGCGGGAAGCACAGATACGCAGTATTTT. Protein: CASKGLAGSTDTQYF.

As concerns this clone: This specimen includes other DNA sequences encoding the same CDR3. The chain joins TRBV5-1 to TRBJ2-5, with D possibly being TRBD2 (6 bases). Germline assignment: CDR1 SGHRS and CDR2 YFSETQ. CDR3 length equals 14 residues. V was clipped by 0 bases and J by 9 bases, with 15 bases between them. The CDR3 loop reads CASSLEAPPGAQYF. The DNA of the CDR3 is TGCGCCAGCAGCTTGGAGGCGCCCCCGGGGGCCCAGTACTTC.

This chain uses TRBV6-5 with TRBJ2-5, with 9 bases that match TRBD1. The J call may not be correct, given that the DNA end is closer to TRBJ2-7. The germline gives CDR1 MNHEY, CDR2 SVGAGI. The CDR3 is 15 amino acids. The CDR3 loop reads CATTPWTGVTYEQYF. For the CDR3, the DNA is TGTGCCACCACTCCGTGGACAGGGGTTACCTACGAGCAGTACTTC.

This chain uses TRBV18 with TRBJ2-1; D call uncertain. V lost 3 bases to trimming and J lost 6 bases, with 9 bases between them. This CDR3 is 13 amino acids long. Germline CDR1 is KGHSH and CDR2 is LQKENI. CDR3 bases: TGTGCCAGCTCACCCAGACAAATCAATGAGCAGTTCTTC. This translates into CASSPRQINEQFF. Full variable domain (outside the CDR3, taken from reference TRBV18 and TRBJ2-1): NAGVMQNPRHLVRRRGQEARLRCSPMKGHSHVYWYRQLPEEGLKFMVYLQKENIIDESGMPKERFSAEFPKEGPSILRIQQVVRGDSAAYFCASSPRQINEQFFGPGTRLTVL.

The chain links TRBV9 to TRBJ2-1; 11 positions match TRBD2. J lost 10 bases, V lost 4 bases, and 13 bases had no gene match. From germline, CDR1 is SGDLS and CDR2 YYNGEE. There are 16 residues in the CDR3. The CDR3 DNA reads TGTGCCAGCAGCTCACCCTCCGGGACTAGCGGCTTGGAGCAGTTCTTC. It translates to CASSSPSGTSGLEQFF.

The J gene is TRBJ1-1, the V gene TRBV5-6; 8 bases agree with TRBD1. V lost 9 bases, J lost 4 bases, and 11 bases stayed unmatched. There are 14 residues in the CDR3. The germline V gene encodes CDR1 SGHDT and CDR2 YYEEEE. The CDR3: CATNQGARVTEAFF. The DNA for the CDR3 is TGTGCCACAAACCAGGGGGCGCGGGTCACTGAAGCTTTCTTT.

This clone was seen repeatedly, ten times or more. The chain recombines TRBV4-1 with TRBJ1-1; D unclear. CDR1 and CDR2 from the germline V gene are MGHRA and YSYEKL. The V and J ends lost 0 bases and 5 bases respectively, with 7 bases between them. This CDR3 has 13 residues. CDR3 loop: CASSQEEGTEAFF. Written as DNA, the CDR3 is TGCGCCAGCAGCCAAGAGGAGGGTACTGAAGCTTTCTTT.